The clone carrying this TCR beta chain has only a few counts. Its antigen remains unknown. These data come from a study of beta chain features in type 1 diabetes. Study context: Patient and healthy donor groups were alike in age, gender and cell yields.

Notes on the study in general: VDJ junctions from type 1 diabetes patients carried fewer insertions and larger deletions.

Without exception, sorted populations had purity beyond 98%. Since all of the isolated RNA was reverse transcribed, expressed TCRB transcripts were what got sequenced. Measured with immunoSEQ multiplex PCR; TCRdb has only the in-frame clones, and not every one. The sample shows 300,000 to 400,000 clones, less than 10% of them seen only once. With V trimmed by 3 bases and J by 3 bases, 4 bases remained unmatched. This CDR3 is 14 amino acids long. From germline, CDR1 is SGHTA and CDR2 FQGNSA. The V gene is TRBV7-2, the J gene TRBJ2-5, with TRBD2 identical over 7 bases. Sequenced sample: central memory CD4+ T cells from blood. The sequence derives from a woman between 18 and 29 years old in good health. CDR3 DNA: TGTGCCAGCAGCTTGGGACTACTCAAAGAGACCCAGTACTTC. This encodes CASSLGLLKETQYF.